The 22 T cell receptor beta chains below come from one sample, sequenced in a study of cytomegalovirus exposure and HLA in healthy donors. PCR employed 60 Vbeta and 13 Jbeta primers. The assay was immunoSEQ multiplex PCR, and TCRdb's table has in-frame clones only and misses some. The sample lists about 160,000 clones, approximately 74% occurring once. What was sequenced was PBMCs. The receptors come from a woman in her thirties in good health and CMV-seronegative.

This chain uses TRBV12-5 with TRBJ2-1; TRBD2 agrees at 13 bases. CDR1 and CDR2 from the germline V gene are LGHNT and FRNRAP. The J segment lost 10 bases and the V segment lost 4 bases, leaving 13 bases of the junction unmatched. This CDR3 is 17 amino acids long. CDR3 sequence: CASGSPGLAGVVGEQFF. In DNA form, the CDR3 reads TGTGCTAGTGGTTCGCCCGGACTAGCGGGAGTCGTTGGAGAGCAGTTCTTC.

V gene TRBV27 combines with J gene TRBJ2-7, with 9 bases aligning to TRBD1. V shed 6 bases and J 0 bases; nucleotides not matched to a gene: 6. The CDR3 loop spans 15 amino acids. Germline V CDR1 and CDR2: MNHEY, SMNVEV (reference sequence). The CDR3 loop reads CASRMTGGNSYEQYF. The DNA for the CDR3 is TGTGCCAGCAGGATGACAGGGGGGAACTCCTACGAGCAGTACTTC.

V usage is TRBV18 and J usage is TRBJ2-1; 11 bases map to TRBD2. CDR1 and CDR2 from the germline V gene are KGHSH and LQKENI. The CDR3 sequence is 15 residues long. The V segment lost 4 bases and the J segment 3 bases; nucleotides outside the gene matches: 2. Here the CDR3 reads CASSRGLADYNEQFF. Written as DNA, the CDR3 is TGTGCCAGCTCACGGGGACTAGCGGACTACAATGAGCAGTTCTTC.

The rearrangement joins TRBV6-1 to TRBJ1-1; D is ambiguous. The CDR3 runs 15 residues. CDR1 is MNHNS, CDR2 SASEGT, per germline. V was clipped by 3 bases and J by 1 base, with 12 bases between them. In nucleotides, the CDR3 is TGTGCCAGCAGTGAGCTAAACGCGGGGAACACTGAAGCTTTCTTT. This encodes CASSELNAGNTEAFF.

This clone appeared a few times. This sequence joins TRBV5-1 and TRBJ2-5; TRBD2 matches 7 bases. The CDR3 consists of 14 residues. Unmatched junction bases numbered 9, after V lost 5 bases and J lost 5 bases. Germline-derived CDR1 and CDR2 are SGHRS and YFSETQ. The DNA of the CDR3 is TGCGCCAGCAGTTTTGGGAGGGAAGGGGAGACCCAGTACTTC. Its translation is CASSFGREGETQYF.

This chain links TRBV7-6 with TRBJ2-5; a possible D gene is TRBD1 (5 bases). The CDR3 is made up of 14 amino acids. V lost 2 bases, J lost 3 bases, and 10 bases lay in between. Per the germline V gene, CDR1 is SGHVS and CDR2 is FNYEAQ. The CDR3 sequence: CASSLLQGKETQYF. The DNA of the CDR3 is TGTGCCAGCAGCTTACTCCAGGGCAAAGAGACCCAGTACTTC.

The chain recombines TRBV28 with TRBJ1-5; D may be TRBD1 (5 bases). CDR1 is MDHEN, CDR2 SYDVKM, per germline. There are 16 residues in the CDR3. V was cut by 1 base and J by 0 bases, with 10 bases left in between. The CDR3 nucleotides read TGTGCCAGCAGTTTATTGGACATCGGTAGCAATCAGCCCCAGCATTTT. The encoded protein is CASSLLDIGSNQPQHF.

The V gene is TRBV13, the J gene TRBJ2-6, with TRBD1 as a possible D gene (7 bases). The CDR3 contains 16 residues. Trimming cost V 4 bases and J 2 bases, with 12 bases left between them. CDR1 PRHDT and CDR2 FYEKMQ come from the germline V gene (reference sequence). CDR3 nucleotides: TGTGCCAGCAGCTCCCAGGGGGAGGCTGGGGCCAACGTCCTGACTTTC. It translates to CASSSQGEAGANVLTF.

V gene TRBV6-1 combines with J gene TRBJ2-1; D gene uncertain. The CDR3 is 13 residues long. Germline assignment: CDR1 MNHNS and CDR2 SASEGT. V was trimmed by 6 bases and J by 6 bases, leaving 12 bases between them. The CDR3 coding sequence is TGTGCCAGCAGAGGAACCTCTAGCAATGAGCAGTTCTTC. Its translation: CASRGTSSNEQFF.

The rearrangement links TRBV5-6 to TRBJ1-2; D gene ambiguous. Germline loops: CDR1 SGHDT, CDR2 YYEEEE. V shed 1 base and J shed 4 bases, with 11 bases lying between them. The CDR3 extends over 14 amino acids. CDR3 nucleotide sequence: TGTGCCAGCAGCTTGATCGGTTCGGGCTATGGCTACACCTTC. Translated: CASSLIGSGYGYTF.

This clone came up a few times. V and J are TRBV5-1 and TRBJ2-1; 7 nucleotides agree with TRBD1. The junction had 8 bases not matched to a gene; V was cut back by 4 bases and J by 1 base. The germline V gene has CDR1 SGHRS and CDR2 YFSETQ. CDR3 size: 16 residues. The CDR3 region is CASSQPDRDSYNEQFF. The CDR3, as DNA: TGCGCCAGCAGCCAACCCGACAGGGATTCCTACAATGAGCAGTTCTTC.

The chain is built from TRBV4-1 and TRBJ2-3; D might be TRBD1 (6 bases). The CDR3 covers 15 residues. The V and J ends lost 5 bases and 2 bases respectively, with 14 bases between them. Germline loops: CDR1 MGHRA, CDR2 YSYEKL. CDR3 region: CASSKPTGTTDTQYF. In DNA form, the CDR3 reads TGCGCCAGCAGCAAACCGACAGGAACCACAGATACGCAGTATTTT.

The chain recombines TRBV15 with TRBJ2-5, with TRBD2 identical over 8 bases. This CDR3 spans 15 amino acids. Trimming removed 3 bases from V and 2 bases from J; junction bases left unmatched: 5. Germline-derived CDR1 and CDR2 are LNHNV and YYDKDF (reference sequence). The chain's CDR3 is CATSSWGLGQETQYF. Written as DNA, the CDR3 is TGTGCCACCAGCAGTTGGGGACTAGGTCAAGAGACCCAGTACTTC.

The chain joins TRBV19 to TRBJ2-5, with TRBD1 as a possible D gene (5 bases). Germline V lookup: CDR1 LNHDA, CDR2 SQIVND (reference sequence). This CDR3 comprises 14 residues. Trimming shortened V by 4 bases and J by 7 bases, and 16 bases separated the two germline ends. The CDR3 loop is CASSTLGAPRTQYF. DNA for the CDR3: TGTGCCAGTAGTACACTTGGGGCCCCAAGGACCCAGTACTTC. Variable domain in full (rest from reference TRBV19 and TRBJ2-5): DGGITQSPKYLFRKEGQNVTLSCEQNLNHDAMYWYRQDPGQGLRLIYYSQIVNDFQKGDIAEGYSVSREKKESFPLTVTSAQKNPTAFYLCASSTLGAPRTQYFGPGTRLLVL.

The chain recombines TRBV19 with TRBJ2-5; 15 positions match TRBD2. TRBJ2-7 explains the end of the DNA better; the J call may be wrong. The CDR3 contains 18 residues. Per germline, CDR1 LNHDA and CDR2 SQIVND (reference sequence). The CDR3 DNA follows: TGTGCCAGTAGTAGGGATGGACTAGCGGGAGGGATGACCTACGAGCAGTACTTC. Its protein product is CASSRDGLAGGMTYEQYF.

This clone was seen only once. The J gene is TRBJ2-5, the V gene TRBV11-2; possibly TRBD1 for D (5 bases). The CDR3 spans 14 residues. Between the trimmed V and J ends, which lost 3 bases and 8 bases, there was a span of 16 bases. Germline loops: CDR1 SGHAT, CDR2 FQNNGV. CDR3 bases: TGTGCCAGCAGCTTGACAGCTGCCAGGAGTACCCAGTACTTC. The encoded protein is CASSLTAARSTQYF.

The J gene is TRBJ2-3, the V gene TRBV4-1, with TRBD2 matching 8 bases. V was clipped by 0 bases and J by 4 bases; unmatched bases: 9. The CDR3 totals 17 residues. Germline V CDR1 and CDR2: MGHRA, YSYEKL. DNA for the CDR3: TGCGCCAGCAGCCAAGATTGGACGGGGGGGGGCTCAGATACGCAGTATTTT. Its protein is CASSQDWTGGGSDTQYF.

The V gene is TRBV5-4, the J gene TRBJ2-1; 7 positions agree with TRBD2. The CDR3 has 16 residues. V trimming: 1 base; J trimming: 10 bases; junction bases outside the gene matches: 14. Germline CDR1 and CDR2: SGHNT and YYREEE (reference sequence). For the CDR3, the DNA is TGTGCCAGCAGCTTGATTAGGGGAAGCGGGATTAGAGAGCAGTTCTTC. This translates into CASSLIRGSGIREQFF. The whole variable domain, filled in from reference TRBV5-4 and TRBJ2-1, reads ETGVTQSPTHLIKTRGQQVTLRCSSQSGHNTVSWYQQALGQGPQFIFQYYREEENGRGNFPPRFSGLQFPNYSSELNVNALELDDSALYLCASSLIRGSGIREQFFGPGTRLTVL.

The CDR3 reads CASSFGSYNEQFF. The CDR3 DNA follows: TGCGCCAGCAGCTTTGGGAGCTACAATGAGCAGTTCTTC. The chain couples TRBV5-1 to TRBJ2-1; D possibly corresponds to TRBD2 (5 bases). Germline lookup yields CDR1 SGHRS and CDR2 YFSETQ. This CDR3 is 13 amino acids long. V was clipped by 2 bases and J by 3 bases, with 6 bases between them.

V usage is TRBV7-9 and J usage is TRBJ2-7; 9 bases align to TRBD2. V trimming: 3 bases; J trimming: 0 bases; junction bases outside the gene matches: 12. The CDR3 spans 18 residues. Germline V gene data show CDR1 as SEHNR and CDR2 as FQNEAQ (reference sequence). CDR3 sequence: CASSFASGGLRNSYEQYF. Written as DNA, the CDR3 is TGTGCCAGCAGCTTTGCGAGCGGGGGGCTTAGGAACTCCTACGAGCAGTACTTC.

This sequence joins TRBV7-2 and TRBJ1-2; D call uncertain. The V end lost 2 bases, the J end lost 8 bases, and 12 bases lay between the germline ends. The CDR3 extends over 13 amino acids. In germline, CDR1 is SGHTA, CDR2 FQGNSA. CDR3 sequence reads: CASSLIRLEGYTF. The CDR3 region has the DNA TGTGCCAGCAGCTTAATCCGTTTAGAGGGCTACACCTTC.

This clone was picked up one time. The chain has TRBV19 and TRBJ2-7; a possible D gene is TRBD2 (6 bases). The CDR3 contains 13 residues. With 1 base removed from V and 3 bases from J, the gap between germline ends came to 7 bases. CDR1 and CDR2 (germline): LNHDA, SQIVND (reference sequence). The CDR3: CASSIAGDYEQYF. CDR3 DNA sequence: TGTGCCAGTAGTATAGCGGGAGACTACGAGCAGTACTTC. Full variable domain (missing parts from reference TRBV19 and TRBJ2-7): DGGITQSPKYLFRKEGQNVTLSCEQNLNHDAMYWYRQDPGQGLRLIYYSQIVNDFQKGDIAEGYSVSREKKESFPLTVTSAQKNPTAFYLCASSIAGDYEQYFGPGTRLTVT.